The 9 T cell receptor beta chains in this list originate from one sample, sequenced in a study of T-cell reconstitution after alpha-beta-depleted transplantation in children. Researchers prepared the TCRbeta library using unique molecular identifiers, the study reports. MiXCR, applied by TCRdb to the PCR reads, yields one record per CDR3 protein. The table lists about 200,000 distinct CDR3 sequences, around 7.7% of them singletons. The input for sequencing was PBMCs, mostly from graft donor cells, taken 360 days after TCRalphabeta/CD19-depleted stem cell transplant. The receptors were gathered from a male patient between 2 and 10 years old who had a stem cell transplant for acute myeloid leukemia, so the T cells may come from the graft donor.

This sequence joins TRBV14 and TRBJ2-5, with D maybe TRBD2 (6 bases). CDR3 length: 13 residues. Germline V lookup: CDR1 SGHDN, CDR2 FVKESK. Trimming took off 2 bases at V and 5 bases at J, with 9 bases between the two ends. CDR3 DNA sequence: TGTGCCAGCAGCCAACTGGGAGGCGAGACCCAGTACTTC. Its translation: CASSQLGGETQYF.

V is TRBV5-1 and J is TRBJ2-7; 7 bases line up with TRBD2. CDR1 and CDR2 from the germline V gene are SGHRS and YFSETQ. Trimming at V came to 0 bases and at J to 4 bases, leaving 1 base not matched to a gene. CDR3 size: 13 residues. The DNA of the CDR3 is TGCGCCAGCAGCTTGGCGCGGGGGTACGAGCAGTACGTC. Its translation: CASSLARGYEQYV.

In this sample, this clonotype turned up many times. The chain employs TRBV6-1 and TRBJ2-7; 7 bases map to TRBD1. The junction had 10 bases not matched to a gene; V was cut back by 4 bases and J by 4 bases. The CDR3 spans 15 residues. Germline V CDR1 and CDR2: MNHNS, SASEGT. The CDR3 loop reads CASSGSQGIPYEQYF. The CDR3, as DNA: TGTGCCAGCAGTGGCTCACAGGGGATACCGTACGAGCAGTACTTC.

V is TRBV24-1 and J is TRBJ1-2; no reliable D call. The germline CDR1 and CDR2 sequences are KGHDR and SFDVKD. Trimming took 2 bases from V and 6 from J, leaving 12 bases between them. The CDR3 has 14 amino acids. The CDR3 here is CATSDSARRDGYTF. The CDR3 DNA follows: TGTGCCACCAGTGATTCCGCAAGGAGGGATGGCTACACCTTC.

The chain has TRBV10-3 and TRBJ2-3, with D perhaps TRBD1 or TRBD2 (5 bases each). The CDR3 length is 14 residues. CDR1 is ENHRY and CDR2 is SYGVKD in the germline V gene. V lost 6 bases, J lost 2 bases, and 12 bases lay in between. The CDR3 is CAIRSRGSTDTQYF. The CDR3 DNA reads as TGTGCCATCAGATCCCGGGGCTCCACAGATACGCAGTATTTT.

This clonotype was observed a handful of times. The rearrangement uses TRBV6-5 and TRBJ2-7; 13 nucleotides line up with TRBD2. V lost 0 bases, J lost 1 base, and 6 bases stayed unmatched. The length of the CDR3 is 18 residues. CDR1 is MNHEY and CDR2 is SVGAGI in the germline V gene. CDR3 in DNA: TGTGCCAGCAGTTACTCAGAGACTAGCGGGGGGTTATCCTACGAGCAGTACGTC. It translates to CASSYSETSGGLSYEQYV.

On this clonotype: Mismatch with germline at one junction end may stem from a read error. The V gene is TRBV29-1, the J gene TRBJ2-5; 14 bases fit TRBD2. CDR1 SQVTM and CDR2 ANQGSEA come from the germline V gene. This CDR3 has 16 residues. CDR3 amino acids: CSARLAGGWYTETHYF. As DNA, the CDR3 is TGCAGCGCTAGACTAGCGGGAGGGTGGTACACGGAGACCCATTACTTC.

This clonotype was observed at least ten times. This sequence joins TRBV5-1 and TRBJ2-1; weak D call: TRBD2 (5 bases). Germline V gene sequence: CDR1 SGHRS, CDR2 YFSETQ. V lost 0 bases, J lost 8 bases, and 9 bases lay in between. This CDR3 comprises 13 residues. The CDR3 DNA follows: TGCGCCAGCAGCTTGGTTCCGGAGGATGAGCAGTTCTTC. As protein: CASSLVPEDEQFF.

The sample holds a few counts of this clonotype. The V and J genes are TRBV7-8 and TRBJ2-3, with 7 bases that match TRBD2. This CDR3 is built from 15 residues. J was trimmed by 3 bases and V by 4 bases; bases with no gene match: 7. Germline CDR1 is SGHVS and CDR2 is FQNEAQ. The CDR3 bases are TGTGCCAGCAGCTCTCCGGGGGGATCAACAGATACGCAGTATTTT. Translating gives CASSSPGGSTDTQYF.